The clone carrying this TCR beta chain has a single count. This sample was included in a study of tumor-infiltrating lymphocytes in localized non-small cell lung cancer. Profiled with immunoSEQ multiplex PCR; TCRdb holds only in-frame clones, not every one. The table has about 7,200 clones, about three fifths seen once; the top ten hold under 15%. This CDR3 contains 11 residues. Germline values: CDR1 SNHLY, CDR2 FYNNEI. V lost 3 bases and J lost 4, with 1 base in between. The genes are TRBV2 and TRBJ2-1; D uncertain. The sequenced sample was uninvolved lung tissue not adjacent to the tumor. The clonotype originates from a human donor with non-small cell lung cancer. The CDR3 protein is CASSEYNEQFF. CDR3 in DNA: TGTGCCAGCAGTGAGTACAATGAGCAGTTCTTC. Full variable domain (rest looked up from reference TRBV2 and TRBJ2-1): EPEVTQTPSHQVTQMGQEVILRCVPISNHLYFYWYRQILGQKVEFLVSFYNNEISEKSEIFDDQFSVERPDGSNFTLKIRSTKLEDSAMYFCASSEYNEQFFGPGTRLTVL.